These T cell receptor beta chains were read from a single sample in a study of blood T cell repertoires in COVID-19. Using immunoSEQ multiplex PCR, the repertoire was profiled, and TCRdb retains in-frame clones only, with some absent. The data contain around 100,000 clones, over 80% of them seen just once; the ten biggest clones take up 17%. What was sequenced was peripheral blood. The receptors were gathered from a man in his fifties or sixties with acute or convalescent COVID-19. Each CDR3 is given with its conserved first and last residue. The order of the fields is J gene, V gene, clone size, D gene, CDR3 DNA, CDR3 protein. The D gene is left open where the match is weak. Rows may omit the clone size; those that give it use once, few, many or a size class.

TRBJ1-1	TRBV6-5	.	TRBD1	TGTGCCAGCAGTATACAGGGGATTGGCACTGAAGCTTTCTTT	CASSIQGIGTEAFF
TRBJ2-2	TRBV2	.	TRBD1	TGTGCCAGCAGTCCTCTGGACAGGGCGAACACCGGGGAGCTGTTTTTT	CASSPLDRANTGELFF
TRBJ1-2	TRBV9	.	TRBD1	TGTGCCAGCGGGGACAGGACTAACTATGGCTACACCTTC	CASGDRTNYGYTF
TRBJ1-1	TRBV6-2/TRBV6-3	.	.	TGTGCCAGCAGTTACCCTAATGACAGAAAAGCTTTCTTT	CASSYPNDRKAFF
TRBJ2-2	TRBV11-3	once	.	TGTGCCAGCAGCTTAGAGGCCGTCCCCCTCGGGGAGCTGTTTTTT	CASSLEAVPLGELFF
TRBJ2-2	TRBV19	.	TRBD1	TGTGCCAGTAATCGGGACAGTGCTTTCACCGGGGAGCTGTTTTTT	CASNRDSAFTGELFF
TRBJ1-5	TRBV6-5	.	.	TGTGCCAGCAGCCCAATAGTTAGTCAGCCCCAGCATTTT	CASSPIVSQPQHF
TRBJ1-2	TRBV11-3	.	TRBD1	TGTGCCAGCAGCTGGACAGGGGACCATGGCTACACCTTC	CASSWTGDHGYTF
TRBJ1-2	TRBV7-8	.	.	TGTGCCAGCAGCTTAGCGGGAGGTTACTATGGCTACACCTTC	CASSLAGGYYGYTF
TRBJ1-5	TRBV7-9	.	TRBD1	TGTGCCAGCAGCTTATTCGGGACAGATCAGCCCCAGCATTTT	CASSLFGTDQPQHF
TRBJ2-5	TRBV6-5	.	.	TGTGCCAGCAGAAGACAGAGTCGGGAGACCCAGTACTTC	CASRRQSRETQYF